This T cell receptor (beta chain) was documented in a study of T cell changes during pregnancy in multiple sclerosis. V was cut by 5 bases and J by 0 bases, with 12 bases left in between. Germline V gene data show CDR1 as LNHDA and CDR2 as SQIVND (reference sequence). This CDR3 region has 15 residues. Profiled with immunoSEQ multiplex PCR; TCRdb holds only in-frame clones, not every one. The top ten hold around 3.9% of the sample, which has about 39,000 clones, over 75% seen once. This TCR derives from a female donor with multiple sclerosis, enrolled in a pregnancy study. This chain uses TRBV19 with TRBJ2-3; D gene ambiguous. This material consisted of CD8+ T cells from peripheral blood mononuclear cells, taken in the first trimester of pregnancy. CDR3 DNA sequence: TGTGCCAGTAGTCCCCCAGGCTCGAGCACAGATACGCAGTATTTT. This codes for CASSPPGSSTDTQYF.